A single sample gave rise to the 10 T cell receptor beta chains below, sequenced in a study of blood T cell repertoires in COVID-19. Libraries were prepared by immunoSEQ multiplex PCR; TCRdb keeps only in-frame clonotypes and omits some of them. The sample records tens of thousands of clones, 90% being singletons. What was sequenced was peripheral blood. All receptors come from a man aged 65-85 years with acute or convalescent COVID-19.

The chain is built from TRBV5-1 and TRBJ2-7; TRBD2 aligns across 11 bases. V gave up 0 bases and J gave up 11 bases; unmatched junction bases: 4. Germline values: CDR1 SGHRS, CDR2 YFSETQ. The CDR3 totals 13 residues. The CDR3 DNA is TGCGCCAGCAGCTTGGCGGGACTAGCGGAGGAGTACTTC. Translated, it gives CASSLAGLAEEYF. Full variable domain (outside the CDR3, taken from reference TRBV5-1 and TRBJ2-7): KAGVTQTPRYLIKTRGQQVTLSCSPISGHRSVSWYQQTPGQGLQFLFEYFSETQRNKGNFPGRFSGRQFSNSRSEMNVSTLELGDSALYLCASSLAGLAEEYFGPGTRLTVT.

This clone occurred a few times. The chain uses TRBV3-1 (or the pseudogene TRBV3-2) and TRBJ1-2, with no clear D. CDR3 length: 13 amino acids. CDR1 is LGHDT and CDR2 is YNNKEL in the germline V gene (reference sequence). The germline V and J ends were trimmed by 0 bases and 8 bases, with 10 bases remaining between them. CDR3: CASSQERSGGYTF. CDR3 sequence (DNA): TGTGCCAGCAGCCAAGAGAGGTCTGGCGGCTACACCTTC.

The chain employs TRBV6-5 and TRBJ1-2, with a weak D call TRBD1 (6 bases). CDR1 and CDR2 from the germline V gene are MNHEY and SVGAGI. With 6 bases removed from V and 6 bases from J, the gap between germline ends came to 14 bases. The CDR3 is 13 amino acids. CDR3 DNA sequence: TGTGCCAGCAGGACCCCAGGGGCCCATGGCTACACCTTC. Amino acid sequence: CASRTPGAHGYTF.

The chain links TRBV10-3 to TRBJ1-4; D unclear. The ends were cut back, 2 bases at V and 7 bases at J, with 11 bases in the middle. The CDR3 has 14 amino acids. Per germline, CDR1 ENHRY and CDR2 SYGVKD. CDR3 protein: CAISEGGSGEKLFF. The CDR3 nucleotides are TGTGCCATCAGTGAGGGTGGGTCGGGTGAAAAACTGTTTTTT.

The chain couples TRBV7-2 to TRBJ1-4, with D possibly matching TRBD1 (6 bases). Trimming stripped 6 bases from V and 11 bases from J, with 19 bases between. The CDR3 contains 14 residues. Germline V CDR1 and CDR2: SGHTA, FQGNSA. CDR3 protein: CASSHRVSNGKLFF. The CDR3, as DNA: TGTGCCAGCAGTCACAGGGTATCAAACGGGAAACTGTTTTTT.

This clone came up a few times. The gene calls are TRBV7-2 and TRBJ2-7, with 9 nucleotides matching TRBD2. The CDR3 loop spans 15 amino acids. In germline, CDR1 is SGHTA, CDR2 FQGNSA. The trim removed 5 bases at V and 7 bases at J, leaving 12 bases unmatched. CDR3 DNA sequence: TGTGCCAGCAGCAAAACAATAGCGGGAGTTGGGGAGCAGTACTTC. Its protein product is CASSKTIAGVGEQYF. The whole variable domain, remainder taken from reference TRBV7-2 and TRBJ2-7, is GAGVSQSPSNKVTEKGKDVELRCDPISGHTALYWYRQSLGQGLEFLIYFQGNSAPDKSGLPSDRFSAERTGGSVSTLTIQRTQQEDSAVYLCASSKTIAGVGEQYFGPGTRLTVT.

The gene calls are TRBV10-3 and TRBJ2-2; tentatively, D is TRBD1 (6 bases). The V gene lost 4 bases and the J gene lost 6 bases, with 12 bases spanning the gap. Germline loops: CDR1 ENHRY, CDR2 SYGVKD. CDR3 length: 14 residues. The CDR3 region is CAISGTGKAGELFF. Written as DNA, the CDR3 is TGTGCCATCAGTGGCACAGGGAAGGCCGGGGAGCTGTTTTTT.

CDR3 sequence reads: CASSLGLAGGGGNEQFF. The CDR3 bases are TGTGCCAGCAGTCTGGGACTAGCGGGAGGAGGGGGGAATGAGCAGTTCTTC. This sequence joins TRBV6-6 and TRBJ2-1, with 15 positions matching TRBD2. This CDR3 is built from 17 residues. Trimming at V came to 5 bases and at J to 7 bases, leaving 9 bases not matched to a gene. Germline lookup yields CDR1 MNHNY and CDR2 SVGAGI (reference sequence).

This sequence joins TRBV5-6 and TRBJ1-2; 7 bases fit TRBD1. Germline CDR1 reads SGHDT; CDR2 reads YYEEEE. The V gene end was trimmed by 0 bases and the J gene end by 7 bases; junction bases not matched to a gene: 0. The CDR3 contains 12 residues. CDR3 region: CASSLGQGGYTF. CDR3 DNA: TGTGCCAGCAGCTTGGGACAGGGTGGCTACACCTTC.

The chain links TRBV3-1 (or the pseudogene TRBV3-2) to TRBJ2-7; 14 nucleotides match TRBD2. The germline V gene has CDR1 LGHDT and CDR2 YNNKEL (reference sequence). V was pared by 4 bases and J by 0 bases, with 5 bases of the junction left unmatched. The CDR3 length is 17 residues. This chain's CDR3 is CASSRGTSGSFSYEQYF. The CDR3 DNA sequence: TGTGCCAGCAGCCGCGGGACTAGCGGGAGTTTCTCCTACGAGCAGTACTTC.